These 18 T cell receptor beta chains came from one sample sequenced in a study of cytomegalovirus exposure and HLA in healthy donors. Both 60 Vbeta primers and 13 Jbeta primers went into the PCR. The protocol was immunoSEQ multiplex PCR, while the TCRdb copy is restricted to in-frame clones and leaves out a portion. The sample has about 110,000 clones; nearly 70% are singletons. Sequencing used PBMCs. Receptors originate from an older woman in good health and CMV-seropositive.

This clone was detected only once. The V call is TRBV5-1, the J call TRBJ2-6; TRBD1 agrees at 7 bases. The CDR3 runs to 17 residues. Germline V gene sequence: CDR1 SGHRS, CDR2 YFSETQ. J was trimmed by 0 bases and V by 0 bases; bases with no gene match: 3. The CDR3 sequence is CASSLEGATSGANVLTF. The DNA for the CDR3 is TGCGCCAGCAGCTTGGAGGGGGCAACCTCTGGGGCCAACGTCCTGACTTTC.

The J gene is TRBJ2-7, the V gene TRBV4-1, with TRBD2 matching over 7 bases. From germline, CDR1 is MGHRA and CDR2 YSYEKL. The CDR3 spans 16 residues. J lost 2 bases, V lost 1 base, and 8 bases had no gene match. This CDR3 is CASSQVRLAVTYEQYF. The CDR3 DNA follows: TGCGCCAGCAGCCAAGTTCGGCTAGCGGTAACCTACGAGCAGTACTTC.

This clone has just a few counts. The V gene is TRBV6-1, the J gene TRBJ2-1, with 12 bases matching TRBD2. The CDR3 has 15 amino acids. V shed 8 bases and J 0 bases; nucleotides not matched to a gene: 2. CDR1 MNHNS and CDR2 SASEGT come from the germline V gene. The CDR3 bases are TGTGCCAGCGGACTAGCGGGGAGCTCCTACAATGAGCAGTTCTTC. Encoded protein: CASGLAGSSYNEQFF.

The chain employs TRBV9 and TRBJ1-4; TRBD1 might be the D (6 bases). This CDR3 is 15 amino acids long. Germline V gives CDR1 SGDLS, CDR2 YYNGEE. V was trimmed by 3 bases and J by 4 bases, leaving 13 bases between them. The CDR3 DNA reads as TGTGCCAGCAGCGCAGACGACAGGAGTAATGAAAAACTGTTTTTT. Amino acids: CASSADDRSNEKLFF.

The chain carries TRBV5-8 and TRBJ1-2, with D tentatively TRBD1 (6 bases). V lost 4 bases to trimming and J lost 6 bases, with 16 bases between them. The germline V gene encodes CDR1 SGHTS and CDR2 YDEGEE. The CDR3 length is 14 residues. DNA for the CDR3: TGTGCCAGCAGCCTCAGGGATAGGGGGAATGGCTACACCTTC. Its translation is CASSLRDRGNGYTF. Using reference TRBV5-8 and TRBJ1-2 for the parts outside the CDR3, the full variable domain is EAGVTQSPTHLIKTRGQQATLRCSPISGHTSVYWYQQALGLGLQFLLWYDEGEERNRGNFPPRFSGRQFPNYSSELNVNALELEDSALYLCASSLRDRGNGYTFGSGTRLTVV.

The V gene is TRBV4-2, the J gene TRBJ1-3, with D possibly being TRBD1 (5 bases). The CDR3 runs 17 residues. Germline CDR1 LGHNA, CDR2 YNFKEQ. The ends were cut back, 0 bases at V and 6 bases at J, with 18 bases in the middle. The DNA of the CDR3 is TGTGCCAGCAGCCAAGATCCACGGGGGGGTGTTCAAAACACCATATATTTT. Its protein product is CASSQDPRGGVQNTIYF.

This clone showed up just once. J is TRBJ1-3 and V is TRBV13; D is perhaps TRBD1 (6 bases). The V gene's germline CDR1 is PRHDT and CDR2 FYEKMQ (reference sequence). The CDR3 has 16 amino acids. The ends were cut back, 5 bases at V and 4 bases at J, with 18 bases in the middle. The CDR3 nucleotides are TGTGCCAGCAGCCCAAAGTTGGGGGCTCGAGGAAACACCATATATTTT. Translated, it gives CASSPKLGARGNTIYF.

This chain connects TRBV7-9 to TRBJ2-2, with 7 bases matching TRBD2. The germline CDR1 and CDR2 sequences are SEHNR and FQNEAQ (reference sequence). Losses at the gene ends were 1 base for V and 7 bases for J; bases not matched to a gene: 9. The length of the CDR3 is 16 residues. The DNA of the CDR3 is TGTGCCAGCAGCTTAGGAACGGGAGGCTCTCACGGGGAGCTGTTTTTT. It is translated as CASSLGTGGSHGELFF.

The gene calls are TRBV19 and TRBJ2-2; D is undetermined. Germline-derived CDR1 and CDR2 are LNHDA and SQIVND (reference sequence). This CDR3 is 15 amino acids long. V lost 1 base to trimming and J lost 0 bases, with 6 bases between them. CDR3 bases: TGTGCCAGTAGTATAGGTGCGCCGAACACCGGGGAGCTGTTTTTT. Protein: CASSIGAPNTGELFF.

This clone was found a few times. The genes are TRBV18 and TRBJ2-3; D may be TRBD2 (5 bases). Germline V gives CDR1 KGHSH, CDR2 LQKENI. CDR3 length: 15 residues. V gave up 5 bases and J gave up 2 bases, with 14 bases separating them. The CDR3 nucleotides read TGTGCCAGCTCAGTACTAGTTCCCCACACAGATACGCAGTATTTT. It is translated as CASSVLVPHTDTQYF.

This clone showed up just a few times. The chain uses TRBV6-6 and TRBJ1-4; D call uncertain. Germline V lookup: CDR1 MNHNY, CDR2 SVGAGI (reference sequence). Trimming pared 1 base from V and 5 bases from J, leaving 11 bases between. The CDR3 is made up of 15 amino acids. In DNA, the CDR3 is TGTGCCAGCAGTTACTTTGGGCAGACAAATGAAAAACTGTTTTTT. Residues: CASSYFGQTNEKLFF.

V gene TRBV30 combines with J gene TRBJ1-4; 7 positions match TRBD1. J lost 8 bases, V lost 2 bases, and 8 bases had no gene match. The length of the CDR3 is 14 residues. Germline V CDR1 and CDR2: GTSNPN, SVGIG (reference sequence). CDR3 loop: CAWSRGPPLEKLFF. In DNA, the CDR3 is TGTGCCTGGAGTAGGGGGCCGCCATTGGAAAAACTGTTTTTT.

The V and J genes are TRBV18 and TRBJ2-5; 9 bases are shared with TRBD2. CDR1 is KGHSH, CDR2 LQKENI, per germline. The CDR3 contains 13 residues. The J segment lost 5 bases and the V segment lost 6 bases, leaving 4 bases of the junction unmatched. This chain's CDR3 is CASSPGLAETQYF. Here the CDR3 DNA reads TGTGCCAGCTCTCCCGGACTAGCGGAGACCCAGTACTTC.

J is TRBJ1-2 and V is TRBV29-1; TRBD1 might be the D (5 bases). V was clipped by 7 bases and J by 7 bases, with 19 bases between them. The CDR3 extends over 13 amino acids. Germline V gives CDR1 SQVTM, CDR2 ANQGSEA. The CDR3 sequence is CSARDLSSVGYTF. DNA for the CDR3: TGCAGCGCCAGGGATCTATCGTCTGTTGGCTACACCTTC.

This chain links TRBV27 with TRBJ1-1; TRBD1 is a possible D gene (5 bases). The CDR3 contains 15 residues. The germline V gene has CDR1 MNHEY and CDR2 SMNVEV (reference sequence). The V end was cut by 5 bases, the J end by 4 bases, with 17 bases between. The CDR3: CASSDRGAGGTEAFF. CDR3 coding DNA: TGTGCCAGCAGTGATAGAGGGGCCGGGGGCACTGAAGCTTTCTTT.

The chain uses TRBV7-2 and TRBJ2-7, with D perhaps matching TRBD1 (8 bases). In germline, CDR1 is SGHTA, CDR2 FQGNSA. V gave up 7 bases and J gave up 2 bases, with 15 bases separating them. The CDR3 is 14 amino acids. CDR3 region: CASTLQGGPYEQYF. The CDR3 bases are TGTGCCAGCACCCTACAGGGGGGGCCCTACGAGCAGTACTTC.

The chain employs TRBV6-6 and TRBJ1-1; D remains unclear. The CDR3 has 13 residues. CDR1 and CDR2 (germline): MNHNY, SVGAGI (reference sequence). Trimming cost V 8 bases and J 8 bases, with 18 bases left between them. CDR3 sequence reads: CASHTSLLTEAFF. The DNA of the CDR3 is TGTGCCAGCCATACGAGTCTGTTAACCGAAGCTTTCTTT.

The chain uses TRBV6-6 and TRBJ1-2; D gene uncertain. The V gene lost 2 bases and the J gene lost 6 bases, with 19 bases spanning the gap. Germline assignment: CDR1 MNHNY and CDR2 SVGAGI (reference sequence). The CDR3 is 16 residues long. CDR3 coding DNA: TGTGCCAGCAGTTACGCCCCCACGGACGGAGGTGATGGCTACACCTTC. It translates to CASSYAPTDGGDGYTF.